This T cell receptor (beta chain) was retrieved from a study of cytomegalovirus exposure and HLA in healthy donors. Trimming shortened V by 5 bases and J by 2 bases, and 9 bases separated the two germline ends. The CDR3 covers 13 residues. Germline loops: CDR1 WSHSY, CDR2 SAAADI. The table came from immunoSEQ multiplex PCR; TCRdb's copy has only in-frame clones and leaves some out. Of some 67,000 clones listed, over 90% are singletons. The chain recombines TRBV10-2 with TRBJ1-2; tentatively, D is TRBD1 (6 bases). The sample consisted of PBMCs. The origin of this receptor is a woman younger than 30 in good health and CMV-seronegative. CDR3 bases: TGCGCCAGCAGTACAGGACAGAACTATGGCTACACCTTC. It codes for CASSTGQNYGYTF.